The 17 T cell receptor beta chains below all came from one sample that was sequenced in a study of blood T cell repertoires in COVID-19. The method was immunoSEQ multiplex PCR; TCRdb's version includes in-frame clones alone and lacks a portion of them. The sample has 150,000 or so clones, 65% to 85% seen once; the top ten hold around 5%. Material: PBMCs or T cells enriched from blood (not recorded which). These receptors came from a man between 65 and 79 years old who had been exposed to COVID-19.

The chain recombines TRBV7-3 with TRBJ1-1, with 8 bases that match TRBD1. Trimming took 0 bases from V and 0 from J; bases not matched to a gene: 0. Germline CDR1 is SGHTA and CDR2 is FQGTGA. The CDR3 has 15 residues. CDR3 sequence reads: CASSLTTGVNTEAFF. Here the CDR3 DNA reads TGTGCCAGCAGCTTAACGACAGGGGTGAACACTGAAGCTTTCTTT.

The chain combines TRBV29-1 with TRBJ1-1; 12 bases fit TRBD1. With V trimmed by 0 bases and J by 8 bases, 7 bases remained unmatched. The CDR3 sequence is 15 residues long. The V gene's germline CDR1 is SQVTM and CDR2 ANQGSEA. CDR3 sequence (DNA): TGCAGCGTTGAAGATCGGGTAGGGACAGGGGGCGAAGCTTTCTTT. Residues: CSVEDRVGTGGEAFF.

This chain links TRBV3-1 (or the pseudogene TRBV3-2) with TRBJ2-2; D might be TRBD2 (7 bases). The CDR3 has 17 residues. The germline V gene encodes CDR1 LGHDT and CDR2 YNNKEL (reference sequence). V lost 0 bases and J 3 bases, leaving 14 bases between the germline ends. The CDR3 nucleotides read TGTGCCAGCAGCCAAGATAGGGGGGGAGATTACACCGGGGAGCTGTTTTTT. It is translated as CASSQDRGGDYTGELFF.

This clone has at least ten counts. The J gene is TRBJ1-1, the V gene TRBV7-2, with D possibly matching TRBD1 (5 bases). The CDR3 covers 15 residues. CDR1 is SGHTA, CDR2 FQGNSA, per germline. V was shortened by 1 base and J by 5 bases, with 14 bases between the two germline ends. CDR3 in amino acids: CASSLVAGKGTEAFF. CDR3 DNA sequence: TGTGCCAGCAGCTTAGTAGCAGGGAAAGGAACTGAAGCTTTCTTT.

The table lists this clone with a count of one. CDR3 nucleotide sequence: TGTGCCAGCAGCCCCCTAGAGGGGGCAGGCACTGAAGCTTTCTTT. It yields the protein CASSPLEGAGTEAFF. This sequence joins TRBV28 and TRBJ1-1; 7 positions agree with TRBD1. The CDR3 runs to 15 residues. Trimming cost V 6 bases and J 4 bases; bases outside gene matches: 11. In germline, CDR1 is MDHEN, CDR2 SYDVKM.

V gene TRBV18 combines with J gene TRBJ1-4; 7 nucleotides line up with TRBD1. Germline assignment: CDR1 KGHSH and CDR2 LQKENI. This CDR3 is 13 amino acids long. J lost 8 bases, V lost 6 bases, and 6 bases had no gene match. The CDR3, as DNA: TGTGCCAGCTCTTTCGACAGGGCCGAAAAACTGTTTTTT. Protein sequence: CASSFDRAEKLFF.

On this clone: The junction shows a germline mismatch at one end, possibly a read error. The chain recombines TRBV5-4 with TRBJ2-2; 10 bases agree with TRBD2. CDR1 is SGHNT, CDR2 YYREEE, per germline (reference sequence). CDR3 length: 12 residues. The CDR3 reads CASSQTSGDLFF. The CDR3 DNA reads as TGTGCCAGCAGTCAAACTAGCGGGGACCTGTTTTTT.

The CDR3 DNA reads TGCGCCAGCAGCTTAACGGACAGGGGATCCGATACGCAGTATTTT. Protein product: CASSLTDRGSDTQYF. This chain uses TRBV5-1 with TRBJ2-3, with TRBD1 identical over 9 bases. The CDR3 loop spans 15 amino acids. The V gene end was trimmed by 2 bases and the J gene end by 6 bases; junction bases not matched to a gene: 7. Germline V CDR1 and CDR2: SGHRS, YFSETQ.

V gene TRBV11-2 combines with J gene TRBJ2-1; TRBD2 matches at 7 bases. The CDR3 is 14 residues long. Trimming at V came to 5 bases and at J to 0 bases, leaving 1 base not matched to a gene. From germline, CDR1 is SGHAT and CDR2 FQNNGV. CDR3 bases: TGTGCCAGCAGCGGACTAGTCTCCTACAATGAGCAGTTCTTC. It is translated as CASSGLVSYNEQFF.

The chain couples TRBV28 to TRBJ1-1, with 8 bases matching TRBD1. J lost 0 bases, V lost 6 bases, and 3 bases had no gene match. Germline V CDR1 and CDR2: MDHEN, SYDVKM. The CDR3 has 14 residues. The DNA of the CDR3 is TGTGCCAGCAGAAGGGACAGGTTGAACACTGAAGCTTTCTTT. Its protein product is CASRRDRLNTEAFF.

The chain carries TRBV19 and TRBJ1-5; D is uncertain. The CDR3 runs to 14 residues. CDR1 and CDR2 from the germline V gene are LNHDA and SQIVND (reference sequence). V lost 6 bases and J 10 bases, leaving 19 bases between the germline ends. CDR3 sequence (DNA): TGTGCCAGTAGCCCGGGTGCGCCGTTGGGTCCCCAGCATTTT. Translation gives CASSPGAPLGPQHF.

Concerning this clone: The sample contains more than one DNA sequence encoding this CDR3. V and J are TRBV2 and TRBJ2-5; 7 bases are a match to TRBD1. Germline CDR1 and CDR2: SNHLY and FYNNEI. The CDR3 runs 15 residues. The ends lost 6 bases at V and 1 base at J; junction bases unmatched: 8. The CDR3 spells CASRNRDSPQETQYF. The DNA for the CDR3 is TGTGCCAGCAGGAACCGGGACAGCCCCCAAGAGACCCAGTACTTC.

The chain combines TRBV28 with TRBJ2-1; maybe TRBD2 (7 bases). Germline CDR1 MDHEN, CDR2 SYDVKM. V gave up 4 bases and J gave up 1 base, with 11 bases separating them. This CDR3 region has 15 residues. The CDR3 region has the DNA TGTGCCAGCAGTTCCGCGGGGGCATCCTACAATGAGCAGTTCTTC. This gives the protein CASSSAGASYNEQFF.

The chain employs TRBV6-4 and TRBJ1-2; D is uncertain. This CDR3 contains 13 residues. V lost 3 bases and J lost 2, with 7 bases in between. The germline gives CDR1 MRHNA, CDR2 SNTAGT. The CDR3 loop reads CASSENGNYGYTF. CDR3 DNA sequence: TGTGCCAGCAGTGAAAACGGGAACTATGGCTACACCTTC.

The chain combines TRBV19 with TRBJ2-1; 14 bases map to TRBD2. The germline V gene has CDR1 LNHDA and CDR2 SQIVND (reference sequence). J gave up 0 bases and V 6 bases, and 7 bases lay outside the gene matches. The CDR3 is 18 residues long. The CDR3 region is CASRTSGGADGSYNEQFF. In DNA form, the CDR3 reads TGTGCCAGTAGGACTAGCGGGGGGGCGGACGGCTCCTACAATGAGCAGTTCTTC. The variable domain in full, completed from reference TRBV19 and TRBJ2-1, reads DGGITQSPKYLFRKEGQNVTLSCEQNLNHDAMYWYRQDPGQGLRLIYYSQIVNDFQKGDIAEGYSVSREKKESFPLTVTSAQKNPTAFYLCASRTSGGADGSYNEQFFGPGTRLTVL.

The chain links TRBV28 to TRBJ2-2; D is uncertain. The CDR3 sequence is 13 residues long. Germline lookup yields CDR1 MDHEN and CDR2 SYDVKM. With 4 bases removed from V and 2 bases from J, the gap between germline ends came to 5 bases. The CDR3 nucleotides read TGTGCCAGCAGTTCCCCTAACACCGGGGAGCTGTTTTTT. This translates into CASSSPNTGELFF.

V usage is TRBV9 and J usage is TRBJ2-1; tentative D call: TRBD2 (5 bases). V was pared by 4 bases and J by 5 bases, with 13 bases between. The CDR3 spans 14 residues. From germline, CDR1 is SGDLS and CDR2 YYNGEE. For the CDR3, the DNA is TGTGCCAGCAGCCCCCCCCACGGGGACAATGAGCAGTTCTTC. Translating it yields CASSPPHGDNEQFF.